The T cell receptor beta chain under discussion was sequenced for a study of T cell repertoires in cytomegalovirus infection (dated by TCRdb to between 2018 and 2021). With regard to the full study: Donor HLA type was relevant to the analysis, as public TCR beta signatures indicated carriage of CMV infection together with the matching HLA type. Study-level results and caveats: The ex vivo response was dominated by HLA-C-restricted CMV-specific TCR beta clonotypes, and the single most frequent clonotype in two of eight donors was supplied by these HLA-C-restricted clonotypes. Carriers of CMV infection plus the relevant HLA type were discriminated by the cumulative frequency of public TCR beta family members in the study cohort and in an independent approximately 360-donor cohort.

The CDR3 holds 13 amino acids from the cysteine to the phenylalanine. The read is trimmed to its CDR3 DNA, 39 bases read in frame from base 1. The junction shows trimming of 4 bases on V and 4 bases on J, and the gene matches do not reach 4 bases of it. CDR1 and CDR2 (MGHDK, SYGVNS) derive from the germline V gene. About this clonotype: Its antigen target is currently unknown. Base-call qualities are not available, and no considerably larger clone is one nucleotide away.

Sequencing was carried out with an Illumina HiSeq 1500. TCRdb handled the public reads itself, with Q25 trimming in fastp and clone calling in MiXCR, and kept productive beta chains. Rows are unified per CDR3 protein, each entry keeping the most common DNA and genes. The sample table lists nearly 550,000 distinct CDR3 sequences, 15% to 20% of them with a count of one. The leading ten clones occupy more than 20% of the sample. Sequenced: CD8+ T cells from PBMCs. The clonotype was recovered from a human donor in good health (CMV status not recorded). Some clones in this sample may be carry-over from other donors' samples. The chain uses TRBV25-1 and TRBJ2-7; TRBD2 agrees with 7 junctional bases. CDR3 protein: CASSGFGGYEQYF. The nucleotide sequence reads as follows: TGTGCCAGCAGTGGGTTCGGGGGGTACGAGCAGTACTTC.